This T cell receptor beta chain was sequenced during a study of blood T cells in healthy people across ages. Study findings and constraints: Both higher diversity and more naive CD4+ cells marked long-lived donors when set against aged donors.

Samples each had at least 5.5 micrograms of total RNA extracted. The V gene lost 10 bases and the J gene lost 1 base, with 18 bases spanning the gap. CDR3 length equals 15 residues. The germline V gene has CDR1 ENHRY and CDR2 SYGVKD. Combining a sample-barcoded 5' primer with a J-beta primer mix, a second PCR ran for roughly 6 to 11 cycles. Every cDNA was tagged by a template-switch adaptor with 12 random nucleotides. One entry per CDR3 protein, called by TCRdb with MiXCR from the 5' RACE reads. Altogether 1.2 million to 1.5 million distinct CDR3 sequences are present, 59% being singletons, with the ten largest covering more than 6%. This clonotype was found a few times. Its target is not known.

The material sequenced was blood. This TCR derives from a man aged 18-30 years in good health. The chain recombines TRBV10-3 with TRBJ2-3; no clear D gene. CDR3 residues: CATHDWASGTDTQYF. The CDR3 DNA follows: TGTGCCACACATGACTGGGCCAGCGGCACAGATACGCAGTATTTT.